A selection of T cell receptor beta chains follows, all from one sample in a study of T-cell reconstitution after alpha-beta-depleted transplantation in children. From the PCR reads, TCRdb called clonotypes with MiXCR, one entry per CDR3 protein. The sample includes 7,000 or so distinct CDR3 sequences, roughly 5% of them seen just once. The sequencing used PBMCs, mostly from graft donor cells, collected 180 days after TCRalphabeta/CD19-depleted stem cell transplant. Receptors were obtained from a child younger than two who had a stem cell transplant for acute myeloid leukemia, so the T cells may come from the graft donor. Each CDR3 is given with its conserved first and last residue. A D gene is named only where the DNA matches it firmly. Some rows mark clone size as missing; the rest say once, few, many or name a class of expanded clone.

J | D | V | size | CDR3 | DNA
TRBJ1-2 | TRBD1 | TRBV10-3 | many | CAAQGQGAGYGYTF | TGTGCCGCGCAAGGGCAGGGGGCGGGCTATGGCTACACCTTC
TRBJ2-2 | - | TRBV14 | many | CASSQVSAGSTGELFF | TGTGCCAGCAGCCAAGTTTCCGCGGGATCTACCGGGGAGCTGTTTTTT
TRBJ1-1 | - | TRBV7-3 | many | CASSFTGNTEAFF | TGTGCCAGCAGCTTCACCGGGAACACTGAAGCTTTCTTT
TRBJ1-3 | - | TRBV15 | many | CATSRESLGTGSGNTIYF | TGTGCCACCAGCAGAGAATCGTTAGGTACAGGCTCTGGAAACACCATATATTTT
TRBJ2-7 | TRBD1 | TRBV7-6 | many | CASSTTRQGREQYF | TGTGCCAGCAGCACCACCCGACAGGGCCGCGAGCAGTACTTC
TRBJ2-3 | - | TRBV5-6 | medium-sized | CASSADPTDTQYF | TGTGCCAGCAGCGCGGACCCCACAGATACGCAGTATTTT
TRBJ2-3 | - | TRBV7-3 | medium-sized | CASSLLGHDTDTQYF | TGTGCCAGCAGCTTATTAGGACACGACACAGATACGCAGTATTTT
TRBJ1-5 | - | TRBV12-3/TRBV12-4 | many | CASSFPGCNQPQHF | TGTGCCAGCAGTTTCCCAGGGTGTAATCAGCCCCAGCATTTT
TRBJ2-1 | TRBD2 | TRBV7-8 | many | CASSLPGLASYNEQFF | TGTGCCAGCAGCTTACCGGGACTAGCGAGTTACAATGAGCAGTTCTTC
TRBJ2-1 | - | TRBV7-6 | many | CASSWTANEQFF | TGTGCCAGCAGCTGGACTGCAAATGAGCAGTTCTTC
TRBJ2-7 | - | TRBV7-9 | medium-sized | CASSLDGDPIYEQYF | TGTGCCAGCAGCTTAGACGGGGACCCCATCTACGAGCAGTACTTC
TRBJ1-1 | - | TRBV12-3/TRBV12-4 | many | CASSWGVASPNTEAFF | TGTGCCAGCAGTTGGGGGGTCGCGAGTCCGAACACTGAAGCTTTCTTT
TRBJ2-2 | TRBD2 | TRBV6-2/TRBV6-3 | many | CASSRLPNLAGEGYGELFF | TGTGCCAGCAGTCGTCTTCCCAACCTAGCGGGAGAGGGCTACGGGGAGCTGTTTTTT
TRBJ2-1 | TRBD2 | TRBV3-1 | few | CASSLLTSGSYNEQFF | TGTGCCAGCAGCCTTCTGACTAGCGGGTCCTACAATGAGCAGTTCTTC
TRBJ2-3 | - | TRBV11-2 | few | CASSLELTDTQYF | TGTGCCAGCAGCTTAGAACTCACAGATACGCAGTATTTT
TRBJ2-7 | - | TRBV28 | many | CASSSNAGTPSYEQYF | TGTGCCAGCAGTTCCAACGCGGGAACACCTTCCTACGAGCAGTACTTC
TRBJ2-3 | - | TRBV27 | many | CASLRGRVGTDTQYF | TGTGCCAGCCTACGGGGGCGGGTAGGCACAGATACGCAGTATTTT
TRBJ2-1 | - | TRBV4-2 | many | CASSQERALNEQFF | TGTGCCAGCAGCCAAGAGCGGGCGTTGAATGAGCAGTTCTTC
TRBJ1-2 | - | TRBV28 | many | CASSLNGPYGYTF | TGTGCCAGCAGTTTAAATGGCCCCTATGGCTACACCTTC
TRBJ1-6 | - | TRBV2 | - | CAVRKGVPLHF | TGTGCCGTCCGAAAGGGGGTACCCCTCCACTTT
TRBJ1-1 | - | TRBV30 | few | CAWPAEGRGEAFF | TGTGCCTGGCCAGCGGAGGGGAGGGGTGAAGCTTTCTTT
TRBJ1-5 | - | TRBV21-1 | many | CASSKDRGNQPQHF | TGTGCCAGCAGCAAAGACAGGGGCAATCAGCCCCAGCATTTT
TRBJ2-1 | - | TRBV29-1 | many | CSVRTPKRDTNEQFF | TGCAGCGTCCGAACCCCGAAGCGGGACACTAATGAGCAGTTCTTC
TRBJ2-5 | - | TRBV28 | medium-sized | CAAGRQETQYF | TGTGCCGCCGGACGGCAAGAGACCCAGTACTTC
TRBJ2-7 | - | TRBV7-9 | large | CASSQSRGVTYEQYF | TGTGCCAGCAGTCAAAGCCGCGGGGTCACCTACGAGCAGTACTTC
TRBJ2-2 | - | TRBV2 | many | CASRRTVENTGELFF | TGTGCCAGCAGACGGACAGTCGAGAACACCGGGGAGCTGTTTTTT
TRBJ2-7 | TRBD2 | TRBV5-5 | - | CASSSLQLAGGRSYEQYF | TGTGCCAGCAGCTCGCTGCAACTAGCGGGAGGGCGCTCCTACGAGCAGTACTTC
TRBJ1-1 | TRBD1 | TRBV6-2/TRBV6-3 | medium-sized | CASSSPGTGMNTEAFF | TGTGCCAGCAGTTCCCCCGGGACAGGGATGAACACTGAAGCTTTCTTT
TRBJ1-4 | - | TRBV20-1 | many | CSASSRTSDEKLFF | TGCAGTGCTAGTTCGAGGACGTCGGATGAAAAACTGTTTTTT
TRBJ2-3 | TRBD2 | TRBV15 | many | CATSRAREGDTQYF | TGTGCCACCAGCAGAGCGCGGGAGGGGGATACGCAGTATTTT
TRBJ2-1 | - | TRBV9 | many | CASSVAEVNEQFF | TGTGCCAGCAGCGTAGCGGAAGTCAATGAGCAGTTCTTC
TRBJ2-2 | - | TRBV25-1 | few | CASSERSCPDPGELFF | TGTGCCAGCAGTGAAAGGAGCTGCCCTGATCCCGGGGAGCTGTTTTTT
TRBJ2-2 | - | TRBV20-1 | many | CSAKGLAWNTGELFF | TGCAGTGCTAAGGGGCTAGCATGGAACACCGGGGAGCTGTTTTTT